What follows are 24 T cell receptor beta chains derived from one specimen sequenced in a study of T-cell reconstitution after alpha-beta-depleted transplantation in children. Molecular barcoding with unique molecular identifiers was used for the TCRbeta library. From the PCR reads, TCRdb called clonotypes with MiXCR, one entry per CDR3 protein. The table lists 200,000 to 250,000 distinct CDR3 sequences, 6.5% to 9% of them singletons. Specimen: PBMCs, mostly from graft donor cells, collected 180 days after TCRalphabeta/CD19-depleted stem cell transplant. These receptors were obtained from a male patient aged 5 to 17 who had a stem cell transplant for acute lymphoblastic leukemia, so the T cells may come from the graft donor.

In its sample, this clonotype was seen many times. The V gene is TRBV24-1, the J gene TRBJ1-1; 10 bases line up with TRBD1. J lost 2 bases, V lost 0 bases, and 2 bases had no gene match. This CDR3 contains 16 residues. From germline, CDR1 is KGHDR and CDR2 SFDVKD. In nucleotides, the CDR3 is TGTGCCACCAGTGATTTGAGACAGGGGGCAAACACTGAAGCTTTCTTT. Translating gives CATSDLRQGANTEAFF.

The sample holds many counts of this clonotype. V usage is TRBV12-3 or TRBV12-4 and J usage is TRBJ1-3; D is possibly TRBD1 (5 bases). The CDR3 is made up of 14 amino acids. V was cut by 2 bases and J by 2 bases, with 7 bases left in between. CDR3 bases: TGTGCCAGCAGTTTAATAGGGGCTGGAAACACCATATATTTT. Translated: CASSLIGAGNTIYF.

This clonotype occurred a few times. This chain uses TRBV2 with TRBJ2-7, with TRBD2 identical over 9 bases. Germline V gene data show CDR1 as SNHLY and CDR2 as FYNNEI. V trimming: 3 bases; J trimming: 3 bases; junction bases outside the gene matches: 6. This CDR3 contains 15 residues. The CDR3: CASSESSGRFYEQYF. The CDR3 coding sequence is TGTGCCAGCAGTGAGTCGAGCGGGAGGTTCTACGAGCAGTACTTC.

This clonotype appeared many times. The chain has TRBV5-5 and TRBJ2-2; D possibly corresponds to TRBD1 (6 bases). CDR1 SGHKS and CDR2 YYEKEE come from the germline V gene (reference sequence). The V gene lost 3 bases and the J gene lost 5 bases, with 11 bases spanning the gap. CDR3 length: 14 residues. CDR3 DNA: TGTGCCAGCAGCTGGACCAGGGGTACCGGGGAGCTGTTTTTT. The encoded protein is CASSWTRGTGELFF.

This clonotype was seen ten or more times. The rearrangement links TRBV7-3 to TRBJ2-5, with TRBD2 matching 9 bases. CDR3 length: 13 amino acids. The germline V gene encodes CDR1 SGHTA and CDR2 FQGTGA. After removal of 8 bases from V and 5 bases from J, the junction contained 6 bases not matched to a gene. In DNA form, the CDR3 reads TGTGCCAGCGGGCGGGGGGGCCAGGAGACCCAGTACTTC. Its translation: CASGRGGQETQYF. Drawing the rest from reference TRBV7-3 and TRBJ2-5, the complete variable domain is GAGVSQTPSNKVTEKGKYVELRCDPISGHTALYWYRQSLGQGPEFLIYFQGTGAADDSGLPNDRFFAVRPEGSVSTLKIQRTERGDSAVYLCASGRGGQETQYFGPGTRLLVL.

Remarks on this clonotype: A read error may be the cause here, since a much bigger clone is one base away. The DNA for the CDR3 is TGTGCCATCAGTGATACAGCTCAAGAGACCCAGTACTTC. Encoded protein: CAISDTAQETQYF. V and J are TRBV10-3 and TRBJ2-5, with D unresolved. This CDR3 is built from 13 residues. Per germline, CDR1 ENHRY and CDR2 SYGVKD. Trimming took off 3 bases at V and 2 bases at J, with 7 bases between the two ends.

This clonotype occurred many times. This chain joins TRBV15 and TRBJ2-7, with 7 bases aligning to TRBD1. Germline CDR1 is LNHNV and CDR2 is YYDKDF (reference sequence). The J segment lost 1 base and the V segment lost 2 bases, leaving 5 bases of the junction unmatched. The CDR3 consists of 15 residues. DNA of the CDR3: TGTGCCACCAGCAGACCCGGGACAGCTTCCTACGAGCAGTACTTC. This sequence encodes CATSRPGTASYEQYF.

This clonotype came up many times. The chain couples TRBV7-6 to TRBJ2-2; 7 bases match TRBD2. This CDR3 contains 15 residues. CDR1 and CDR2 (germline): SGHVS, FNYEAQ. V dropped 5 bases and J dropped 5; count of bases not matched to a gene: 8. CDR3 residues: CASSPSWGGTGELFF. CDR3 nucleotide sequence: TGTGCCAGCAGCCCTTCGTGGGGGGGGACCGGGGAGCTGTTTTTT.

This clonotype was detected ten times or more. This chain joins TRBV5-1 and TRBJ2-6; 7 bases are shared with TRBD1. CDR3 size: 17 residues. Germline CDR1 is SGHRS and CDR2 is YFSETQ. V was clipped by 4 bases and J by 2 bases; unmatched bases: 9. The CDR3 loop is CASSRDSRSPGANVLTF. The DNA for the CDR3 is TGCGCCAGCAGCCGGGACAGCCGAAGCCCTGGGGCCAACGTCCTGACTTTC.

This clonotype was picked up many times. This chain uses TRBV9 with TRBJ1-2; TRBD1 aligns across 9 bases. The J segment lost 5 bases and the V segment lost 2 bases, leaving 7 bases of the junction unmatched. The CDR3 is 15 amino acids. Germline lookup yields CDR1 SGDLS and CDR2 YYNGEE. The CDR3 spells CASSVGTGSEYGYTF. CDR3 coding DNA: TGTGCCAGCAGCGTCGGGACAGGGAGCGAGTATGGCTACACCTTC.

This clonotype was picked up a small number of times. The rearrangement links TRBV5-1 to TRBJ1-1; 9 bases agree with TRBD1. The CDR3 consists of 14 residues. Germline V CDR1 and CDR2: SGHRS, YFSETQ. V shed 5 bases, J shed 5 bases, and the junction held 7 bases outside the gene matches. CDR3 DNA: TGCGCCAGCAGTTTTTCCGGGACAGGGACTGAAGCTTTCTTT. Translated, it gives CASSFSGTGTEAFF.

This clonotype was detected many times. The CDR3 protein is CASSLSRDLYGYTF. CDR3 nucleotides: TGTGCCAGCAGCTTAAGCAGGGACCTCTATGGCTACACCTTC. The chain employs TRBV7-2 and TRBJ1-2; D perhaps matches TRBD1 (5 bases). Germline-derived CDR1 and CDR2 are SGHTA and FQGNSA. V was trimmed by 2 bases and J by 4 bases, leaving 11 bases between them. The CDR3 runs 14 residues.

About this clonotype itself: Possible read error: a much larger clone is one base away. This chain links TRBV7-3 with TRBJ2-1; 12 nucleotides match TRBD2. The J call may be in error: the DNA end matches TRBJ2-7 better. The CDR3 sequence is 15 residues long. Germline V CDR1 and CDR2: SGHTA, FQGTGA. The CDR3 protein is CASGATSGRYNEQYF. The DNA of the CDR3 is TGTGCCAGCGGGGCGACTAGCGGGAGATACAATGAGCAGTACTTC.

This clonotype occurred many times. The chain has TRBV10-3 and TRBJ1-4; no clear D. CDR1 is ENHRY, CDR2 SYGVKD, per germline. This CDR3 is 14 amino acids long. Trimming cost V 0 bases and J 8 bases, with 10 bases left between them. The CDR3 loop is CAISESLIYEKLFF. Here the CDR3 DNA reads TGTGCCATCAGTGAGTCCCTGATATACGAAAAACTGTTTTTT.

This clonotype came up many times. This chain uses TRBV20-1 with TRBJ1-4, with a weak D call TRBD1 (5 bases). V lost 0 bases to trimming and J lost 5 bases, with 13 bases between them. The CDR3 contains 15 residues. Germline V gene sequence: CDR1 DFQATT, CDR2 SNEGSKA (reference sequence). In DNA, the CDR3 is TGCAGTGCTAGAGACGGGGCGAAGGCCAATGAAAAACTGTTTTTT. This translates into CSARDGAKANEKLFF.

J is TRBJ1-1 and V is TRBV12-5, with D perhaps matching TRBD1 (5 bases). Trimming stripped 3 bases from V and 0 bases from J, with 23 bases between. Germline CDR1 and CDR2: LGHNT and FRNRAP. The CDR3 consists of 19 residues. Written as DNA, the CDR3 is TGTGCTAGTGGTTTTTCTAGGCAGGGTAAGGTTTTAATGAACACTGAAGCTTTCTTT. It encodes CASGFSRQGKVLMNTEAFF.

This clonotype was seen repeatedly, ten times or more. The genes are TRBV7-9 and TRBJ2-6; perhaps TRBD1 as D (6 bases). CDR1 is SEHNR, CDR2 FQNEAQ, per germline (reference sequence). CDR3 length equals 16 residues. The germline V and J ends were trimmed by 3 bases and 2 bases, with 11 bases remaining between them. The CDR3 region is CASSFGRGTGANVLTF. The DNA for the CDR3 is TGTGCCAGCAGCTTTGGCAGGGGAACTGGGGCCAACGTCCTGACTTTC.

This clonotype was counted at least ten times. As DNA, the CDR3 is TGTGCCAGCAGTCCGGGACTCAAAATCTACGAGCAGTACTTC. It yields the protein CASSPGLKIYEQYF. The chain joins TRBV6-5 to TRBJ2-7; D possibly corresponds to TRBD2 (6 bases). The germline V gene encodes CDR1 MNHEY and CDR2 SVGAGI. The CDR3 covers 14 residues. Deletions cut 5 bases from V and 3 bases from J, with 14 bases between.

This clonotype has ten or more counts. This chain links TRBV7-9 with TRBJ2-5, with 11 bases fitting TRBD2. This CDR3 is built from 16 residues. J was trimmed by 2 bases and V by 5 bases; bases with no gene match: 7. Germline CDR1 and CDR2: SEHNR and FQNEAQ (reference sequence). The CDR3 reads CASSPRLAGTQETQYF. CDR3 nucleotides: TGTGCCAGCAGCCCCAGACTAGCGGGGACACAAGAGACCCAGTACTTC.

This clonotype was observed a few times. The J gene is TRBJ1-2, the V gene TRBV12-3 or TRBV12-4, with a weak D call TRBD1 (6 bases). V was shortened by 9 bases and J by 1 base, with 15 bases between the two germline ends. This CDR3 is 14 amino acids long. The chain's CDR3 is CASGWGHYNYGYTF. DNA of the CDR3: TGTGCCAGTGGTTGGGGACACTATAACTATGGCTACACCTTC.

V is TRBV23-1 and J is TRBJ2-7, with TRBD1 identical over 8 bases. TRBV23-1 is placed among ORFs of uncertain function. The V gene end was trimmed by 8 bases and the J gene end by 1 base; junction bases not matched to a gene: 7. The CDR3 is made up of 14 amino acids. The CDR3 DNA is TGCGCCAGCCCCCCGGACAGGGATTCCTACGAGCAGTACTTC. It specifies CASPPDRDSYEQYF.

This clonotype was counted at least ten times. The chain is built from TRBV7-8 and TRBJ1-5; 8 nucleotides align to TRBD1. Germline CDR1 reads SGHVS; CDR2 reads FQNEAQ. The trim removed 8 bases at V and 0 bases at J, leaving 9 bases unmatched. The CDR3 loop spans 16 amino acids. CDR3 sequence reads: CASGPGTGYSNQPQHF. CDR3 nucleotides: TGTGCCAGCGGGCCCGGGACAGGTTATAGCAATCAGCCCCAGCATTTT.

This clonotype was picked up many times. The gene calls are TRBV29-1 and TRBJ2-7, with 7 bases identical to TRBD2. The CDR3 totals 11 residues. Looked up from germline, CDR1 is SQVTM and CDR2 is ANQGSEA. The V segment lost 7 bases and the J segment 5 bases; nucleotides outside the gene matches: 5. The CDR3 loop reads CSGRGGNEQYF. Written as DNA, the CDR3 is TGCAGCGGGAGGGGAGGGAACGAGCAGTACTTC.

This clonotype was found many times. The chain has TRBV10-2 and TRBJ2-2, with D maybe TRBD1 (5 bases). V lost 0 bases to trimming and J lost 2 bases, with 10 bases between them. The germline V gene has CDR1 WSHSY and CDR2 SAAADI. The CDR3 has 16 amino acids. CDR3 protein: CASSESGQGNTGELFF. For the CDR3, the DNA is TGCGCCAGCAGTGAGTCCGGGCAGGGAAACACCGGGGAGCTGTTTTTT.